The clone carrying this T cell receptor (beta chain) was observed a single time. Its target is unknown. Patients counted as stable if ophthalmopathy did not develop within 18 months. This record comes from a study of T cells in Graves' hyperthyroidism and ophthalmopathy. Amplification of TCR beta CDR3 regions was performed using RNA transcripts as template. HTBI primers were the set used in a first-round RT-PCR of the TCR CDR3. Via MiXCR, TCRdb re-called the multiplex PCR reads, giving one row per CDR3 protein. Here the sample spans about 580,000 distinct CDR3 sequences, 46% being singletons. The junction had 4 bases not matched to a gene; V was cut back by 7 bases and J by 5 bases. Germline V gives CDR1 DFQATT, CDR2 SNEGSKA (reference sequence). The CDR3 covers 14 residues. Findings of the study overall: Ophthalmopathy onset followed model prediction by a median around 6.6 months.

The receptor's source is a woman under 30 with Graves' hyperthyroidism. Sequencing was carried out using peripheral blood or thyroid tissue (not recorded which). This chain connects TRBV20-1 to TRBJ2-2; 13 bases are shared with TRBD2. CDR3 loop: CSVPLAGGTGELFF. DNA for the CDR3: TGCAGTGTTCCACTAGCGGGAGGGACCGGGGAGCTGTTTTTT.